A selection of T cell receptor beta chains follows, all from one sample in a study of CD4 T cells in relation to SARS-CoV-2 and coronaviruses. The antigens of these receptors remain unknown. Sequenced by immunoSEQ multiplex PCR; TCRdb stores in-frame clones only, minus some. The sample carries about 25,000 clones, over 60% recorded once. The sequenced sample was CD4+ T cells from PBMCs, cultured in vitro. All receptors derive from a human donor in good health. Both conserved end residues are part of each CDR3. Fields, in order: clone size, D gene, V gene, J gene, CDR3 protein, CDR3 DNA. D genes are given only for firm matches. Rows may omit the clone size; those that give it use once, few, many or a size class.

size: few
D: .
V: TRBV4-2
J: TRBJ2-5
CDR3: CASSQERVETQYF
DNA: TGTGCCAGCAGCCAAGAAAGGGTGGAGACCCAGTACTTC

size: .
D: .
V: TRBV7-2
J: TRBJ2-2
CDR3: CASTLGLRTGELFF
DNA: TGTGCCAGCACCCTCGGGCTGCGCACCGGGGAGCTGTTTTTT

size: .
D: TRBD1
V: TRBV6-6
J: TRBJ1-1
CDR3: CASSLEGTANTEAFF
DNA: TGTGCCAGCAGCCTCGAAGGGACAGCCAACACTGAAGCTTTCTTT

size: .
D: TRBD2
V: TRBV5-1
J: TRBJ2-5
CDR3: CASSFGGGRETQYF
DNA: TGCGCCAGCAGCTTCGGCGGGGGGAGGGAGACCCAGTACTTC

size: .
D: .
V: TRBV4-1
J: TRBJ1-2
CDR3: CASSEGQARAYGYTF
DNA: TGCGCCAGCAGCGAGGGGCAGGCCCGAGCCTATGGCTACACCTTC

size: .
D: .
V: TRBV19
J: TRBJ2-3
CDR3: CASSIRAGSTDTQYF
DNA: TGTGCCAGTAGTATCAGAGCGGGTAGCACAGATACGCAGTATTTT

size: .
D: .
V: TRBV29-1
J: TRBJ2-5
CDR3: CSTKITGQETQYF
DNA: TGCAGCACCAAAATTACAGGGCAAGAGACCCAGTACTTC

size: few
D: .
V: TRBV4-3
J: TRBJ1-3
CDR3: CASSQDLNMLAGNTIYF
DNA: TGCGCCAGCAGCCAAGATTTAAACATGCTTGCTGGAAACACCATATATTTT

size: .
D: TRBD2
V: TRBV7-3
J: TRBJ2-3
CDR3: CASSLGLAGTDTQYF
DNA: TGTGCCAGCAGCTTAGGGCTAGCGGGAACAGATACGCAGTATTTT

size: .
D: TRBD2
V: TRBV19
J: TRBJ2-3
CDR3: CATSGEWTSGSQDTQYF
DNA: TGTGCCACTTCAGGGGAATGGACTAGCGGGAGCCAAGATACGCAGTATTTT

size: .
D: .
V: TRBV12-3/TRBV12-4
J: TRBJ1-2
CDR3: CASSLAGAGYTF
DNA: TGTGCCAGCAGTTTAGCAGGGGCTGGCTACACCTTC

size: .
D: .
V: TRBV4-2
J: TRBJ2-2
CDR3: CASSHLGWERAGISPGELFF
DNA: TGTGCCAGCAGCCACCTAGGGTGGGAGAGAGCCGGTATCTCTCCCGGGGAGCTGTTTTTT

size: medium-sized
D: TRBD2
V: TRBV6-6
J: TRBJ2-1
CDR3: CASSYGWRGDNEQFF
DNA: TGTGCCAGCAGTTACGGGTGGCGGGGGGACAATGAGCAGTTCTTC

size: .
D: .
V: TRBV5-1
J: TRBJ2-2
CDR3: CASSFEGGTGELFF
DNA: TGCGCCAGCAGCTTTGAGGGCGGCACCGGGGAGCTGTTTTTT

size: .
D: .
V: TRBV12-3/TRBV12-4
J: TRBJ1-5
CDR3: CASSAPPQPQHF
DNA: TGTGCCAGCAGTGCCCCACCTCAGCCCCAGCATTTT

size: .
D: TRBD2
V: TRBV2
J: TRBJ2-3
CDR3: CASKFESGGALSTDTQYF
DNA: TGTGCCAGCAAATTCGAAAGCGGGGGGGCTCTGAGCACAGATACGCAGTATTTT

size: few
D: .
V: TRBV11-2
J: TRBJ2-7
CDR3: CASSLEPQSSYEQYF
DNA: TGTGCCAGCAGCTTAGAGCCTCAGAGCTCCTACGAGCAGTACTTC

size: .
D: TRBD2
V: TRBV4-3
J: TRBJ2-1
CDR3: CASSQWRGEPYNEQFF
DNA: TGCGCCAGCAGCCAATGGCGGGGGGAGCCGTACAATGAGCAGTTCTTC

size: .
D: .
V: TRBV27
J: TRBJ1-5
CDR3: CASSSFRGAYQPQHF
DNA: TGTGCCAGCTCCTCGTTTCGGGGGGCTTATCAGCCCCAGCATTTT

size: .
D: TRBD1
V: TRBV10-3
J: TRBJ2-7
CDR3: CAISERDRVPYF
DNA: TGTGCCATCAGTGAAAGGGACAGGGTTCCGTACTTC

size: .
D: .
V: TRBV9
J: TRBJ2-5
CDR3: CASSEVGGETQYF
DNA: TGTGCCAGCAGCGAGGTGGGGGGAGAGACCCAGTACTTC

size: once
D: TRBD1
V: TRBV2
J: TRBJ2-3
CDR3: CASSWDRAPDTQYF
DNA: TGTGCCAGCAGCTGGGACAGGGCCCCAGATACGCAGTATTTT

size: .
D: TRBD2
V: TRBV30
J: TRBJ2-3
CDR3: CAWMASGNTQYF
DNA: TGTGCCTGGATGGCTAGCGGAAATACGCAGTATTTT

size: .
D: .
V: TRBV5-1
J: TRBJ1-1
CDR3: CASSLASTRQGTEAFF
DNA: TGCGCCAGCAGCTTGGCCTCCACGAGGCAGGGCACTGAAGCTTTCTTT

size: .
D: .
V: TRBV7-2
J: TRBJ1-5
CDR3: CASGGFGGYQPQHF
DNA: TGTGCCAGCGGGGGATTCGGGGGCTATCAGCCCCAGCATTTT

size: .
D: TRBD1
V: TRBV7-2
J: TRBJ2-2
CDR3: CASSSRDRGQANTGELFF
DNA: TGTGCCAGCAGCTCCCGGGACAGGGGGCAAGCAAACACCGGGGAGCTGTTTTTT

size: .
D: .
V: TRBV29-1
J: TRBJ1-4
CDR3: CSAIGGATNEKLFF
DNA: TGCAGCGCTATCGGGGGGGCAACTAATGAAAAACTGTTTTTT

size: .
D: TRBD1
V: TRBV3-1/TRBV3-2
J: TRBJ1-3
CDR3: CASSQDRGSGNTIYF
DNA: TGTGCCAGCAGCCAGGACAGGGGATCTGGAAACACCATATATTTT

size: .
D: TRBD1
V: TRBV11-2
J: TRBJ1-5
CDR3: CASSPTGARNQPQHF
DNA: TGTGCCAGCAGCCCGACAGGGGCCCGCAATCAGCCCCAGCATTTT

size: .
D: TRBD1
V: TRBV7-2
J: TRBJ2-2
CDR3: CASSLDRATGELFF
DNA: TGTGCCAGCAGCTTGGACAGGGCCACCGGGGAGCTGTTTTTT

size: .
D: TRBD2
V: TRBV5-4
J: TRBJ2-1
CDR3: CASSTATGLAAGEQFF
DNA: TGTGCCAGCAGCACCGCAACCGGACTAGCTGCTGGTGAGCAGTTCTTC

size: .
D: .
V: TRBV9
J: TRBJ2-6
CDR3: CASSIRLISGANVLTF
DNA: TGTGCCAGCAGCATACGACTGATCTCTGGGGCCAACGTCCTGACTTTC

size: .
D: TRBD2
V: TRBV27
J: TRBJ2-5
CDR3: CASNSLAEYQETQYF
DNA: TGTGCCAGCAACTCACTAGCGGAGTACCAAGAGACCCAGTACTTC

size: .
D: TRBD2
V: TRBV6-2/TRBV6-3
J: TRBJ2-1
CDR3: CASSYSPSGGSSYNEQFF
DNA: TGTGCCAGCAGTTATAGTCCTAGCGGGGGTAGCTCCTACAATGAGCAGTTCTTC

size: once
D: TRBD2
V: TRBV4-3
J: TRBJ2-3
CDR3: CASSQAGLAGVGDTQYF
DNA: TGCGCCAGCAGCCAAGCCGGACTAGCGGGGGTGGGAGATACGCAGTATTTT

size: .
D: TRBD1
V: TRBV18
J: TRBJ2-1
CDR3: CASSPKTGGDEQFF
DNA: TGTGCCAGCTCACCAAAGACAGGGGGCGATGAGCAGTTCTTC

size: .
D: TRBD1
V: TRBV5-1
J: TRBJ2-2
CDR3: CASSFRGPGELFF
DNA: TGCGCCAGCAGCTTTAGGGGGCCCGGGGAGCTGTTTTTT

size: .
D: .
V: TRBV29-1
J: TRBJ1-4
CDR3: CSVESDTNLFF
DNA: TGCAGCGTTGAATCGGACACCAATCTGTTTTTT

size: few
D: .
V: TRBV9
J: TRBJ2-7
CDR3: CASSAIPLSYEQYF
DNA: TGTGCCAGCAGCGCAATCCCACTCTCCTACGAGCAGTACTTC

size: .
D: .
V: TRBV6-2/TRBV6-3
J: TRBJ1-5
CDR3: CASSYIGGNQPQHF
DNA: TGTGCCAGCAGTTACATCGGAGGCAATCAGCCCCAGCATTTT

size: .
D: .
V: TRBV19
J: TRBJ1-1
CDR3: CASSIGSLNTEAFF
DNA: TGTGCCAGTAGTATAGGGTCTTTGAACACTGAAGCTTTCTTT

size: .
D: TRBD1
V: TRBV6-4
J: TRBJ1-2
CDR3: CASSSTGGNYGYTF
DNA: TGTGCCAGCAGCTCGACAGGGGGCAACTATGGCTACACCTTC

size: .
D: .
V: TRBV3-1/TRBV3-2
J: TRBJ2-3
CDR3: CASSQMWGAGDTQYF
DNA: TGTGCCAGCAGCCAAATGTGGGGGGCAGGTGATACGCAGTATTTT

size: .
D: .
V: TRBV2
J: TRBJ1-5
CDR3: CASSETGRYVQPQHF
DNA: TGTGCCAGCAGTGAAACGGGACGGTATGTCCAGCCCCAGCATTTT

size: once
D: TRBD2
V: TRBV5-6
J: TRBJ2-7
CDR3: CASSRSGRVVEQYF
DNA: TGTGCCAGCAGCCGTAGCGGGAGGGTGGTCGAGCAGTACTTC

size: .
D: TRBD2
V: TRBV7-2
J: TRBJ2-1
CDR3: CASSFLVVAGNNEQFF
DNA: TGTGCCAGCAGCTTTTTGGTTGTAGCGGGAAACAATGAGCAGTTCTTC

size: .
D: TRBD1
V: TRBV5-1
J: TRBJ1-3
CDR3: CASSSSGTAGISGNTIYF
DNA: TGCGCCAGCAGCAGCTCCGGGACAGCTGGAATCTCTGGAAACACCATATATTTT

size: .
D: TRBD1
V: TRBV5-6
J: TRBJ2-7
CDR3: CASKQGSMGSYEQYF
DNA: TGTGCCAGCAAACAGGGGAGTATGGGCTCCTACGAGCAGTACTTC

size: .
D: TRBD1
V: TRBV12-3/TRBV12-4
J: TRBJ2-7
CDR3: CASTGQGATMAF
DNA: TGTGCCAGCACGGGACAGGGGGCCACTATGGCCTTC

size: .
D: .
V: TRBV6-5
J: TRBJ1-2
CDR3: CASSYGAANYGYTF
DNA: TGTGCCAGCAGTTACGGAGCCGCTAACTATGGCTACACCTTC

size: .
D: TRBD1
V: TRBV9
J: TRBJ1-6
CDR3: CASSVGTGGFGAFSPLHF
DNA: TGTGCCAGCAGCGTAGGGACAGGGGGTTTCGGTGCATTCTCACCCCTCCACTTT

size: once
D: .
V: TRBV9
J: TRBJ2-5
CDR3: CASSLTGYQETQYF
DNA: TGTGCCAGCAGCCTTACAGGGTACCAAGAGACCCAGTACTTC

size: .
D: .
V: TRBV7-2
J: TRBJ2-2
CDR3: CASSNLHGGNTGELFF
DNA: TGTGCCAGCAGCAATCTTCACGGGGGGAACACCGGGGAGCTGTTTTTT

size: .
D: .
V: TRBV9
J: TRBJ1-1
CDR3: CASSVASGEGVVGTEAFF
DNA: TGTGCCAGCAGCGTAGCTTCAGGGGAAGGAGTAGTAGGTACTGAAGCTTTCTTT